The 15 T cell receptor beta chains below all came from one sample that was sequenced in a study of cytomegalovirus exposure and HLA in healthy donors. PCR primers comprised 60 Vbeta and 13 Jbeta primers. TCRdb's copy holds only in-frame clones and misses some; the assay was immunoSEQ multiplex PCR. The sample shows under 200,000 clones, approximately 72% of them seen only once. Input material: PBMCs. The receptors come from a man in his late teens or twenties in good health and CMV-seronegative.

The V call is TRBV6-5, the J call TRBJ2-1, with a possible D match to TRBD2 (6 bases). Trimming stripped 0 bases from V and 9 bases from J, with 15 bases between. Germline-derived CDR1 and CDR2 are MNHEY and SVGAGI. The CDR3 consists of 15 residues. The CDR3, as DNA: TGTGCCAGCAGTTACTCGACCCGGGGGTATGGTGAGCAGTTCTTC. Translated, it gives CASSYSTRGYGEQFF.

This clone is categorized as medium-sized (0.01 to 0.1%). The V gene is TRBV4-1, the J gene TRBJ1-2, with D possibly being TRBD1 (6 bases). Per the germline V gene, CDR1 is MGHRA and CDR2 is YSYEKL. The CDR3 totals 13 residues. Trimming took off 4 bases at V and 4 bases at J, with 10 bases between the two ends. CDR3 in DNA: TGCGCCAGCAGCCCAATGGACAGCTATGGCTACACCTTC. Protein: CASSPMDSYGYTF.

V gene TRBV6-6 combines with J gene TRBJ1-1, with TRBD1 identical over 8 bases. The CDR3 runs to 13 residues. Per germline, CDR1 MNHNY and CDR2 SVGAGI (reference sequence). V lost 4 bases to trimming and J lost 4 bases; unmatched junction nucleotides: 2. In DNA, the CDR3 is TGTGCCAGCAGTTTTACAGGGGGCACTGAAGCTTTCTTT. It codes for CASSFTGGTEAFF.

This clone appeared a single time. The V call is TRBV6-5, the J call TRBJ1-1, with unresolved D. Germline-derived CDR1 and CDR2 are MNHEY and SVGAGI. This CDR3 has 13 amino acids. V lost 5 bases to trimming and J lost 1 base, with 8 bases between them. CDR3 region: CASSKQQNTEAFF. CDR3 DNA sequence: TGTGCCAGCAGTAAACAGCAGAACACTGAAGCTTTCTTT.

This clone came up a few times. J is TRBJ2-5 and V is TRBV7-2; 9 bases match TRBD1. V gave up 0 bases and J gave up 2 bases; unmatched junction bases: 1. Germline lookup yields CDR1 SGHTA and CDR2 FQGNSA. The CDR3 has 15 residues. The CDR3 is CASSLAGQGQETQYF. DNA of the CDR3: TGTGCCAGCAGCTTAGCGGGACAGGGTCAAGAGACCCAGTACTTC.

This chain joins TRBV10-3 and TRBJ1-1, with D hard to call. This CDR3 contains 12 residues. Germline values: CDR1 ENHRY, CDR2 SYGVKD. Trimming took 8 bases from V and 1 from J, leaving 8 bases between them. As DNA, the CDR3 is TGTGCCATCGGGAGGCAGAACACTGAAGCTTTCTTT. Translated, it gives CAIGRQNTEAFF.

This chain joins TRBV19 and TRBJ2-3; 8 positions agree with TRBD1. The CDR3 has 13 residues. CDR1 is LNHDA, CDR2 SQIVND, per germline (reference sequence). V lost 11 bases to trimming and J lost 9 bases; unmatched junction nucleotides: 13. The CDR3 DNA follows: TGTGCCTCCCGGACAGGGTCATTGGGCACGCAGTATTTT. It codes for CASRTGSLGTQYF.

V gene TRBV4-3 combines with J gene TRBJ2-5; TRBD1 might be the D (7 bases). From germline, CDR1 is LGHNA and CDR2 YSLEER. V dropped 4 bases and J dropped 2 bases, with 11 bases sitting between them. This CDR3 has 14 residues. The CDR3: CASSRGTVQETQYF. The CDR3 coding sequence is TGCGCCAGCAGCCGCGGGACAGTTCAAGAGACCCAGTACTTC.

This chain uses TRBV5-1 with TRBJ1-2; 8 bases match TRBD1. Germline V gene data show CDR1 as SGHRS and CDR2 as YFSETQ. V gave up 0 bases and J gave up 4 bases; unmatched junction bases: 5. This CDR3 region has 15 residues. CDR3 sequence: CASSLDPQGGYGYTF. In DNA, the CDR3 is TGCGCCAGCAGCTTGGACCCACAGGGGGGCTATGGCTACACCTTC.

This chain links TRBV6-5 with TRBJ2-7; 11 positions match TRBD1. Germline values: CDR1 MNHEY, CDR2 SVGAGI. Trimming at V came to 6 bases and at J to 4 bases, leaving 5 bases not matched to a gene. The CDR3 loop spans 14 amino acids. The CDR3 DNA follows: TGTGCCAGCAGACCCGGGACAGGGGGGTACGAGCAGTACTTC. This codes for CASRPGTGGYEQYF.

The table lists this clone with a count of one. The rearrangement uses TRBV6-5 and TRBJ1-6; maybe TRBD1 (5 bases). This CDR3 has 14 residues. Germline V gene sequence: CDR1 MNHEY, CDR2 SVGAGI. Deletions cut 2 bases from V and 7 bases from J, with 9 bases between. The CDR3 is CASSYRGPNSPLHF. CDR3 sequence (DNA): TGTGCCAGCAGTTACAGGGGTCCAAATTCACCCCTCCACTTT.

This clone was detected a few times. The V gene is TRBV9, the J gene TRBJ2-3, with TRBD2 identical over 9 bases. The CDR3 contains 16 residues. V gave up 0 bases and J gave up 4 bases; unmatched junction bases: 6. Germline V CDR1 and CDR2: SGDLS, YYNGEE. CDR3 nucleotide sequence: TGTGCCAGCAGCGTAGGAAGTAGCGGGAGTGCAGATACGCAGTATTTT. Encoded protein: CASSVGSSGSADTQYF.

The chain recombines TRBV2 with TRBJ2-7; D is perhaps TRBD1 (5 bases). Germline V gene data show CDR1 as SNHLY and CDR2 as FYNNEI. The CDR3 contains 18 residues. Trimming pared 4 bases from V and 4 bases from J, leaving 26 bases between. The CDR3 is CASSAPDIRILLGYEQYF. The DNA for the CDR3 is TGTGCCAGCAGTGCCCCGGACATTCGGATTCTGTTGGGATACGAGCAGTACTTC.

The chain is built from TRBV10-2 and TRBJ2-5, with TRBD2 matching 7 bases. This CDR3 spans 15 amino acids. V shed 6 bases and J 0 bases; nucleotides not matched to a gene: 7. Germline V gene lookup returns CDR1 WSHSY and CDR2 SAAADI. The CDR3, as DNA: TGCGCCAGCAGCCCCACTAGCGCACACCAAGAGACCCAGTACTTC. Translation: CASSPTSAHQETQYF.

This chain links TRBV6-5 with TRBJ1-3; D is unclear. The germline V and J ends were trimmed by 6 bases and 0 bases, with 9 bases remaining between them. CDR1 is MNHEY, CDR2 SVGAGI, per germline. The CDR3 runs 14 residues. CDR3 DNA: TGTGCCAGCAGCCCGCGGCCCTCTGGAAACACCATATATTTT. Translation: CASSPRPSGNTIYF.